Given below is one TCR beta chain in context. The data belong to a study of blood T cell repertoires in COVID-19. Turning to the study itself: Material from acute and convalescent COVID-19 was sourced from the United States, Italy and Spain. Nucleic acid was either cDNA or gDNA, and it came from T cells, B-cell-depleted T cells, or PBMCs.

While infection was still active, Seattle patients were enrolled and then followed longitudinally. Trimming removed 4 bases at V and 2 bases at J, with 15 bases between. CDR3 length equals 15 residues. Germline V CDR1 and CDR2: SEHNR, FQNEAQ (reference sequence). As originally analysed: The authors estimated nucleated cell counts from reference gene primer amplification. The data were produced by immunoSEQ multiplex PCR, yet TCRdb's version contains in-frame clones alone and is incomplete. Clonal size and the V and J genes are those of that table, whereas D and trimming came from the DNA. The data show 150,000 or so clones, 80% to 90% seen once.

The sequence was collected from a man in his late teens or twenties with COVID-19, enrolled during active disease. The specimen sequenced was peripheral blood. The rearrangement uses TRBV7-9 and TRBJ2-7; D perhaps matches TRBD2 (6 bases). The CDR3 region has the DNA TGTGCCAGCAGCTCGGGGGTTATTGAACCCTACGAGCAGTACTTC. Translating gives CASSSGVIEPYEQYF.